This T cell receptor (beta chain) was profiled in a study of regulatory T cells in long-lasting Graves disease. Whole-study context: For under 3 months, newly diagnosed Graves' patients had been taking antithyroid drugs.

This clonotype has ten or more counts. The antigen is unknown. The time point here: newly diagnosed GD, antithyroid drugs for less than 3 months. With RNA extracted from PBMCs as input, the TCR library was made. In germline, CDR1 is DFQATT, CDR2 SNEGSKA (reference sequence). The CDR3 loop spans 13 amino acids. V lost 5 bases and J 1 base, leaving 11 bases between the germline ends. CDR3 regions were amplified by Arm-PCR using iRepertoire HTBI primers to build TCR beta libraries. Each CDR3 protein is one row after TCRdb ran MiXCR on the multiplex PCR reads. The sample records around 420,000 distinct CDR3 sequences, about 15% being singletons. The study's findings and limits: Persistent cases favored TRBV28, TRBJ1-2 and TRBJ2-5.

This sample was also put to use in a study of T cells in Graves' hyperthyroidism and ophthalmopathy. That source reports: HTBI primers were used for first-round RT-PCR of the TCR CDR3. Expanded thyroid clonotypes (above 0.001) were mostly also found in blood.

Here the sequenced sample was peripheral blood mononuclear cells (PBMCs), taken at new diagnosis, from a patient treated with antithyroid drugs. V gene TRBV20-1 combines with J gene TRBJ2-5, with a weak D call TRBD1 (6 bases). This sequence was found in a middle-aged woman with Graves disease. This chain's CDR3 is CSAVDRTQETQYF. The CDR3 DNA sequence: TGCAGTGCTGTAGACAGGACCCAAGAGACCCAGTACTTC.